The rows below give T cell receptor beta chains drawn from one sample of a study of T cells in Graves' hyperthyroidism and ophthalmopathy. MiXCR was run by TCRdb on the multiplex PCR reads, yielding one entry per CDR3 protein. The profile shows hundreds of thousands of distinct CDR3 sequences, less than 25% of them singletons. Input material: blood. The receptors derive from a man younger than 45 with Graves' ophthalmopathy. The CDR3 runs from the conserved cysteine through the conserved F or W. The order of the fields is D gene, V gene, J gene, clone size, CDR3 protein, CDR3 DNA. D genes are given only for firm matches. Clone size is not always given. Where it is, it says once, few, many or a class for expanded clones.

d_call: -; v_call: TRBV2; j_call: TRBJ2-1; clone_size: -; cdr3_aa: CASSRRLRDEQFF; cdr3_nt: TGTGCCAGCAGTAGAAGACTCCGGGATGAGCAGTTCTTC
d_call: TRBD1; v_call: TRBV20-1; j_call: TRBJ2-1; clone_size: few; cdr3_aa: CSARDGTGEYYNEQFF; cdr3_nt: TGCAGTGCTAGAGATGGTACAGGGGAGTATTACAATGAGCAGTTCTTC
d_call: -; v_call: TRBV18; j_call: TRBJ2-2; clone_size: -; cdr3_aa: CASSPTTTGELFF; cdr3_nt: TGTGCCAGCTCACCAACGACCACCGGGGAGCTGTTTTTT
d_call: TRBD2; v_call: TRBV7-9; j_call: TRBJ2-3; clone_size: many; cdr3_aa: CASSPGTSGLQYF; cdr3_nt: TGTGCCAGCAGCCCCGGGACTAGCGGATTGCAGTATTTT
d_call: -; v_call: TRBV20-1; j_call: TRBJ2-1; clone_size: few; cdr3_aa: CSALHQRAYNEQFF; cdr3_nt: TGCAGTGCTCTTCACCAGCGGGCGTACAATGAGCAGTTCTTC
d_call: TRBD1; v_call: TRBV20-1; j_call: TRBJ1-5; clone_size: -; cdr3_aa: CSARGGGTGDQPQHF; cdr3_nt: TGCAGTGCTCGGGGGGGTGGGACAGGGGATCAGCCCCAGCATTTT
d_call: -; v_call: TRBV12-3/TRBV12-4; j_call: TRBJ1-1; clone_size: many; cdr3_aa: CASSLQDLNTEAFF; cdr3_nt: TGTGCCAGCAGTCTACAGGATTTGAACACTGAAGCTTTCTTT
d_call: -; v_call: TRBV3-1; j_call: TRBJ1-2; clone_size: few; cdr3_aa: CASSQEWAGEDGYTF; cdr3_nt: TGTGCCAGCAGCCAAGAATGGGCAGGGGAGGATGGCTACACCTTC
d_call: TRBD1; v_call: TRBV6-1; j_call: TRBJ1-4; clone_size: -; cdr3_aa: CASSKPNRGEKLFF; cdr3_nt: TGTGCCAGCAGTAAACCTAACAGGGGTGAAAAACTGTTTTTT
d_call: -; v_call: TRBV28; j_call: TRBJ2-7; clone_size: few; cdr3_aa: CASRAGDEQYF; cdr3_nt: TGTGCCAGCAGGGCCGGGGACGAGCAGTACTTC
d_call: TRBD2; v_call: TRBV12-3/TRBV12-4; j_call: TRBJ2-7; clone_size: -; cdr3_aa: CASRGGRDHYEQYF; cdr3_nt: TGTGCCAGCAGGGGAGGGAGGGACCACTACGAGCAGTACTTC
d_call: -; v_call: TRBV3-1; j_call: TRBJ1-2; clone_size: many; cdr3_aa: CASSQVEGGYTF; cdr3_nt: TGTGCCAGCAGCCAAGTCGAGGGTGGCTACACCTTC
d_call: TRBD1; v_call: TRBV6-2/TRBV6-3; j_call: TRBJ1-1; clone_size: many; cdr3_aa: CASSYPGQGVRGAFF; cdr3_nt: TGTGCCAGCAGTTACCCCGGACAGGGTGTCCGGGGAGCTTTCTTT
d_call: TRBD1; v_call: TRBV20-1; j_call: TRBJ2-1; clone_size: -; cdr3_aa: CSARDKQGLPNNEQFF; cdr3_nt: TGCAGTGCTAGAGATAAACAGGGGTTACCTAACAATGAGCAGTTCTTC
d_call: TRBD2; v_call: TRBV7-2; j_call: TRBJ2-1; clone_size: many; cdr3_aa: CASSLSLLAGQGLNNEQFF; cdr3_nt: TGTGCCAGCAGCTTATCGCTGCTAGCGGGCCAGGGGTTAAACAATGAGCAGTTCTTC
d_call: -; v_call: TRBV14; j_call: TRBJ1-2; clone_size: few; cdr3_aa: CASSQHYYGYTF; cdr3_nt: TGTGCCAGCAGCCAGCACTACTATGGCTACACCTTC
d_call: -; v_call: TRBV9; j_call: TRBJ1-1; clone_size: many; cdr3_aa: CASSPERGGRGNTEAFF; cdr3_nt: TGTGCCAGCAGCCCCGAGCGTGGGGGCCGGGGGAACACTGAAGCTTTCTTT
d_call: -; v_call: TRBV20-1; j_call: TRBJ1-1; clone_size: -; cdr3_aa: CSASRRPENTEAFF; cdr3_nt: TGCAGTGCTTCCCGTCGCCCCGAGAACACTGAAGCTTTCTTT
d_call: -; v_call: TRBV12-3/TRBV12-4; j_call: TRBJ2-7; clone_size: many; cdr3_aa: CASTSLGGHLRYEQYF; cdr3_nt: TGTGCCAGCACCTCATTAGGGGGGCACTTACGCTACGAGCAGTACTTC
d_call: -; v_call: TRBV6-1; j_call: TRBJ1-6; clone_size: -; cdr3_aa: CASSWGVGNSYNSPLHF; cdr3_nt: TGTGCCAGCAGTTGGGGGGTGGGAAACTCCTATAATTCACCCCTCCACTTT
d_call: TRBD1; v_call: TRBV20-1; j_call: TRBJ2-7; clone_size: -; cdr3_aa: CSARDRTGPLYEQYF; cdr3_nt: TGCAGTGCTAGGGACCGGACAGGGCCCCTATACGAGCAGTACTTC
d_call: TRBD2; v_call: TRBV20-1; j_call: TRBJ2-7; clone_size: few; cdr3_aa: CSASPTSGNYEQYF; cdr3_nt: TGCAGTGCTAGCCCCACTAGCGGGAACTACGAGCAGTACTTC
d_call: TRBD2; v_call: TRBV10-3; j_call: TRBJ2-1; clone_size: few; cdr3_aa: CAISEVRETINEQFF; cdr3_nt: TGTGCCATCAGTGAGGTGCGGGAGACGATCAATGAGCAGTTCTTC
d_call: TRBD2; v_call: TRBV7-2; j_call: TRBJ2-7; clone_size: many; cdr3_aa: CASSLDGLAGSYEQYF; cdr3_nt: TGCGCCAGCAGCTTGGATGGGTTAGCGGGGTCCTACGAGCAGTACTTC
d_call: -; v_call: TRBV7-6; j_call: TRBJ2-7; clone_size: -; cdr3_aa: CASSLATAEEQYF; cdr3_nt: TGTGCCAGCAGCTTAGCGACAGCGGAGGAGCAGTACTTC
d_call: -; v_call: TRBV11-2; j_call: TRBJ1-5; clone_size: many; cdr3_aa: CASSLVEVQPQHF; cdr3_nt: TGTGCCAGCAGCTTAGTGGAGGTTCAGCCCCAGCATTTT
d_call: TRBD1; v_call: TRBV18; j_call: TRBJ2-2; clone_size: few; cdr3_aa: CASSPPTGSTGELFF; cdr3_nt: TGTGCCAGCTCACCACCGACAGGGAGCACCGGGGAGCTGTTTTTT
d_call: -; v_call: TRBV12-3/TRBV12-4; j_call: TRBJ2-7; clone_size: many; cdr3_aa: CASSYQRRNEQYF; cdr3_nt: TGTGCCAGCAGTTATCAAAGACGGAACGAGCAGTACTTC
d_call: TRBD2; v_call: TRBV11-1; j_call: TRBJ2-1; clone_size: many; cdr3_aa: CASSGPSGSSYNEQFF; cdr3_nt: TGTGCCAGCAGTGGCCCGAGCGGGAGCTCCTACAATGAGCAGTTCTTC
d_call: -; v_call: TRBV30; j_call: TRBJ2-1; clone_size: -; cdr3_aa: CAQQASYNEQFF; cdr3_nt: TGTGCCCAACAGGCTTCCTACAATGAGCAGTTCTTC
d_call: -; v_call: TRBV7-3; j_call: TRBJ2-2; clone_size: -; cdr3_aa: CASSSQGGTNTGELFF; cdr3_nt: TGTGCCAGCAGCTCACAGGGGGGGACTAACACCGGGGAGCTGTTTTTT
d_call: TRBD2; v_call: TRBV3-1; j_call: TRBJ2-5; clone_size: many; cdr3_aa: CASSRRRTSGRETQYF; cdr3_nt: TGTGCCAGCAGCCGAAGACGGACTAGCGGGAGGGAGACCCAGTACTTC
d_call: -; v_call: TRBV18; j_call: TRBJ2-3; clone_size: -; cdr3_aa: CASSPVPRLENTQYF; cdr3_nt: TGTGCCAGCTCACCAGTGCCCCGGTTAGAAAATACGCAGTATTTT
d_call: TRBD2; v_call: TRBV28; j_call: TRBJ2-5; clone_size: -; cdr3_aa: CASSLWRAGGQETQYF; cdr3_nt: TGTGCCAGCAGTTTATGGCGAGCGGGAGGACAAGAGACCCAGTACTTC
d_call: -; v_call: TRBV11-2; j_call: TRBJ1-5; clone_size: -; cdr3_aa: CASSLIGRNQPQHF; cdr3_nt: TGTGCCAGCAGCTTAATAGGGAGAAATCAGCCCCAGCATTTT
d_call: TRBD2; v_call: TRBV4-1; j_call: TRBJ2-1; clone_size: -; cdr3_aa: CASSAEPGLDHEQFF; cdr3_nt: TGCGCCAGCAGCGCAGAGCCGGGACTAGACCATGAGCAGTTCTTC
d_call: -; v_call: TRBV11-2; j_call: TRBJ2-1; clone_size: -; cdr3_aa: CASSLGTSPNGQFF; cdr3_nt: TGTGCCAGCAGCTTAGGCACTAGCCCGAATGGGCAGTTCTTC
d_call: -; v_call: TRBV4-2; j_call: TRBJ2-4; clone_size: -; cdr3_aa: CASSQVGGRAKNIQYF; cdr3_nt: TGTGCCAGCAGCCAAGTGGGGGGCAGGGCCAAAAACATTCAGTACTTC
d_call: -; v_call: TRBV28; j_call: TRBJ2-5; clone_size: many; cdr3_aa: CASSPTVETQYF; cdr3_nt: TGTGCCAGCAGTCCGACAGTAGAGACCCAGTACTTC
d_call: TRBD1; v_call: TRBV19; j_call: TRBJ2-2; clone_size: -; cdr3_aa: CASTPDRGRGELFF; cdr3_nt: TGTGCCAGTACCCCGGACAGGGGGAGAGGGGAGCTGTTTTTT
d_call: TRBD2; v_call: TRBV20-1; j_call: TRBJ2-7; clone_size: few; cdr3_aa: CSARGVAGAPEQYF; cdr3_nt: TGCAGTGCTAGAGGGGTAGCGGGAGCCCCCGAGCAGTACTTC
d_call: -; v_call: TRBV5-5; j_call: TRBJ1-2; clone_size: -; cdr3_aa: CASSLSYGMGYGYTF; cdr3_nt: TGTGCCAGCAGCTTGTCTTACGGGATGGGGTATGGCTACACCTTC
d_call: TRBD1; v_call: TRBV5-6; j_call: TRBJ2-6; clone_size: -; cdr3_aa: CASSLLRRGPSGANVLTF; cdr3_nt: TGTGCCAGCAGCTTACTGAGAAGGGGGCCCTCGGGGGCCAACGTCCTGACTTTC
d_call: TRBD2; v_call: TRBV28; j_call: TRBJ2-7; clone_size: many; cdr3_aa: CASSLTSGRTGYEQYF; cdr3_nt: TGTGCCAGCAGTTTGACTAGCGGGAGGACTGGGTACGAGCAGTACTTC
d_call: TRBD2; v_call: TRBV5-1; j_call: TRBJ2-3; clone_size: -; cdr3_aa: CASSSIGTSGSADTQYF; cdr3_nt: TGCGCCAGCAGCTCGATCGGGACTAGCGGGAGCGCAGATACGCAGTATTTT
d_call: TRBD2; v_call: TRBV28; j_call: TRBJ2-5; clone_size: many; cdr3_aa: CASSSQTASSGRTETQYF; cdr3_nt: TGTGCCAGCAGTTCCCAAACGGCCTCTAGCGGGAGAACGGAGACCCAGTACTTC
d_call: -; v_call: TRBV6-6; j_call: TRBJ1-2; clone_size: -; cdr3_aa: CASSYSTNSIYGYTF; cdr3_nt: TGTGCCAGCAGTTACTCGACCAACAGCATCTATGGCTACACCTTC
d_call: -; v_call: TRBV7-9; j_call: TRBJ2-4; clone_size: few; cdr3_aa: CASSPEGGSVVNIQYF; cdr3_nt: TGTGCCAGCAGCCCAGAGGGGGGATCGGTGGTTAACATTCAGTACTTC
d_call: -; v_call: TRBV11-2; j_call: TRBJ2-7; clone_size: many; cdr3_aa: CASSSEGGRIYEQYF; cdr3_nt: TGTGCCAGCAGCTCAGAGGGGGGGCGAATATACGAGCAGTACTTC
d_call: -; v_call: TRBV5-1; j_call: TRBJ2-7; clone_size: -; cdr3_aa: CASSWTRDPTYEQYF; cdr3_nt: TGCGCCAGCAGCTGGACCCGGGACCCAACCTACGAGCAGTACTTC
d_call: -; v_call: TRBV29-1; j_call: TRBJ2-1; clone_size: few; cdr3_aa: CSAPSMSPYNEQFF; cdr3_nt: TGCAGCGCCCCTTCGATGTCCCCCTACAATGAGCAGTTCTTC
d_call: -; v_call: TRBV5-1; j_call: TRBJ1-1; clone_size: many; cdr3_aa: CASRGYTESTEAFF; cdr3_nt: TGCGCCAGCAGAGGATACACGGAGAGCACTGAAGCTTTCTTT
d_call: -; v_call: TRBV7-3; j_call: TRBJ2-2; clone_size: -; cdr3_aa: CASTEGGGELFF; cdr3_nt: TGTGCCAGCACCGAAGGGGGCGGGGAGCTGTTTTTT
d_call: TRBD1; v_call: TRBV5-1; j_call: TRBJ2-2; clone_size: -; cdr3_aa: CASSSGTQGQNTGELFF; cdr3_nt: TGCGCCAGCAGCTCGGGCACACAGGGGCAAAACACCGGGGAGCTGTTTTTT
d_call: -; v_call: TRBV27; j_call: TRBJ2-2; clone_size: few; cdr3_aa: CASIKAGTGELFF; cdr3_nt: TGTGCCAGCATAAAGGCGGGAACCGGGGAGCTGTTTTTT
d_call: TRBD1; v_call: TRBV24-1; j_call: TRBJ2-1; clone_size: -; cdr3_aa: CATKDRGLDNEQFF; cdr3_nt: TGTGCCACCAAGGACAGGGGGCTGGACAATGAGCAGTTCTTC